Listed below are T cell receptor beta chains from one sample, sequenced in a study of blood T cell repertoires in COVID-19. Produced via immunoSEQ multiplex PCR; TCRdb's table is partial and in-frame only. The sample has approximately 130,000 clones; 75% to 90% are singletons. Input material: PBMCs or T cells enriched from blood (not recorded which). Every receptor here comes from a man aged 30 to 45 who had recovered from COVID-19. The CDR3 runs from the conserved cysteine through the conserved F or W. A D gene is named only where the DNA matches it firmly. Clone size is given for some rows only: seen once, a few or many times, or a class if the clone is expanded.

size	D	V	J	CDR3	DNA
NA	TRBD1	TRBV24-1	TRBJ1-5	CATSDSNTGGYQPQHF	TGTGCCACCAGTGATTCTAATACAGGGGGCTACCAGCCCCAGCATTTT
NA	NA	TRBV2	TRBJ1-5	CASSTGDQPQHF	TGTGCCAGCAGTACAGGAGATCAGCCCCAGCATTTT
many	TRBD1	TRBV3-1/TRBV3-2	TRBJ2-7	CASSQDLGQGLSYEQYF	TGTGCCAGCAGCCAAGATCTAGGACAGGGCCTCTCCTACGAGCAGTACTTC
NA	NA	TRBV6-1	TRBJ1-4	CASSEGLRGANEKLFF	TGTGCCAGCAGTGAAGGTTTACGGGGGGCTAATGAAAAACTGTTTTTT
NA	TRBD2	TRBV30	TRBJ2-7	CAWSSNSGSTYEQYF	TGTGCCTGGAGTTCTAATAGCGGGAGCACCTACGAGCAGTACTTC
NA	NA	TRBV5-1	TRBJ2-3	CASSRGTGSNTQYF	TGCGCCAGCAGTCGCGGGACTGGCTCCAATACGCAGTATTTT
NA	NA	TRBV5-1	TRBJ1-1	CASSSNTGKNTEAFF	TGCGCCAGCAGCTCAAACACAGGGAAGAACACTGAAGCTTTCTTT
NA	NA	TRBV9	TRBJ2-3	CASSPRDYSRGTDTQYF	TGTGCCAGCAGCCCCCGGGACTACTCGAGGGGGACAGATACGCAGTATTTT
once	TRBD1	TRBV6-6	TRBJ2-1	CASGSGTGGANEQFF	TGTGCCAGCGGCTCCGGGACAGGGGGCGCGAATGAGCAGTTCTTC
NA	NA	TRBV6-5	TRBJ2-3	CASSYTPLAPDTQYF	TGTGCCAGCAGTTACACCCCGTTAGCCCCGGATACGCAGTATTTT
NA	TRBD1	TRBV19	TRBJ1-2	CASSDDRGSPNYGYTF	TGTGCCAGTAGTGACGACAGGGGGTCTCCTAACTATGGCTACACCTTC
NA	NA	TRBV7-9	TRBJ1-3	CASSLSSSGNTIYF	TGTGCCAGCAGCTTATCCAGCTCTGGAAACACCATATATTTT
NA	TRBD1	TRBV5-1	TRBJ1-1	CASSTNTGANTEAFF	TGCGCCAGCAGCACCAACACAGGGGCGAACACTGAAGCTTTCTTT
NA	TRBD1	TRBV7-9	TRBJ2-5	CASSLNGQGQETQYF	TGTGCCAGCAGCTTGAATGGACAGGGCCAAGAGACCCAGTACTTC
NA	TRBD1	TRBV6-5	TRBJ1-2	CATGDSINYGYTF	TGTGCCACGGGGGACAGCATTAACTATGGCTACACCTTC
NA	NA	TRBV19	TRBJ1-5	CASGSTGSNQPQHF	TGTGCCAGTGGTAGCACAGGGAGCAATCAGCCCCAGCATTTT
NA	TRBD1	TRBV30	TRBJ2-2	CAWGTGNTGELFF	TGTGCCTGGGGGACAGGGAACACCGGGGAGCTGTTTTTT
NA	NA	TRBV10-1	TRBJ2-1	CASSESRGWGEQFF	TGCGCCAGCAGTGAGTCGAGGGGGTGGGGGGAGCAGTTCTTC
NA	NA	TRBV7-9	TRBJ2-2	CASSPASRDTGELFF	TGTGCCAGCAGCCCCGCCTCGAGGGACACCGGGGAGCTGTTTTTT
NA	NA	TRBV11-3	TRBJ2-1	CASSLTSKRGNEQFF	TGTGCCAGCAGCTTGACTAGTAAAAGGGGCAATGAGCAGTTCTTC
NA	NA	TRBV10-1	TRBJ1-1	CASSEMTGGTEAFF	TGCGCCAGCAGTGAAATGACGGGGGGAACTGAAGCTTTCTTT
NA	NA	TRBV29-1	TRBJ2-3	CSVLSGHRTDTQYF	TGCAGCGTCCTTAGCGGCCATCGCACAGATACGCAGTATTTT
NA	TRBD2	TRBV9	TRBJ2-7	CASSVGGTNSYEQYF	TGTGCCAGCAGCGTAGGAGGGACTAACTCCTACGAGCAGTACTTC
NA	TRBD1	TRBV24-1	TRBJ2-2	CATSEGNRGRTGELFF	TGTGCCACCAGTGAGGGCAACAGGGGTCGCACCGGGGAGCTGTTTTTT
NA	NA	TRBV15	TRBJ1-5	CATSRSRTTNQPQHF	TGTGCCACCAGCAGATCCCGGACAACCAATCAGCCCCAGCATTTT
NA	NA	TRBV18	TRBJ2-2	CASLQYSNTGELFF	TGTGCCAGTTTACAGTATTCGAACACCGGGGAGCTGTTTTTT
NA	TRBD1	TRBV18	TRBJ1-3	CASSPIRGPSGNTIYF	TGTGCCAGCTCACCAATTAGGGGGCCCTCTGGAAACACCATATATTTT
NA	TRBD1	TRBV7-8	TRBJ1-2	CASSLEIGDRDTF	TGTGCCAGCAGCTTAGAAATTGGGGACAGGGACACCTTC